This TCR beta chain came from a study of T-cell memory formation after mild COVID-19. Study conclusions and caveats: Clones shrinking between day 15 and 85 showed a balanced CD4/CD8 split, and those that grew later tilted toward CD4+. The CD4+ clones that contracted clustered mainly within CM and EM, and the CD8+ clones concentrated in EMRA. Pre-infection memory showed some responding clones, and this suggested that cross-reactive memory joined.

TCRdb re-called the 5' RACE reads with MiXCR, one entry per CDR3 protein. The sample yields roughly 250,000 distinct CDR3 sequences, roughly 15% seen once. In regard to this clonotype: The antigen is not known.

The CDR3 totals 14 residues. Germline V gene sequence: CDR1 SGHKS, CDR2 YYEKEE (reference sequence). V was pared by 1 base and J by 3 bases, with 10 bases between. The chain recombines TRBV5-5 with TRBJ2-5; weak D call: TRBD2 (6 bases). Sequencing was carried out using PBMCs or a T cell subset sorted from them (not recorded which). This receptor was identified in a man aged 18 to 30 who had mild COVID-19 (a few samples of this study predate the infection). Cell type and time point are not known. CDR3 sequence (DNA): TGTGCCAGCAGCTTGTATAGCGGTGAAGAGACCCAGTACTTC. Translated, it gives CASSLYSGEETQYF.